This T cell receptor beta chain derives from a study of response to subunit inactivated influenza vaccine. MiXCR, applied by TCRdb to the RT-PCR reads, yields one record per CDR3 protein. The sample comprises approximately 500,000 distinct CDR3 sequences, about 14% of which are singletons, and roughly 10% rests with the top ten. Material: PBMCs from blood, obtained 12 days after vaccination. The clonotype comes from a man over 45 who received an inactivated influenza vaccine.

The CDR3 protein is CASSLVPQGNTEAFF. CDR3 DNA: TGTGCCAGCAGCTTAGTCCCCCAGGGAAACACTGAAGCTTTCTTT. This rearrangement joins TRBV7-2 to TRBJ1-1; a possible D gene is TRBD1 (5 bases). Trimming pared 1 base from V and 2 bases from J, leaving 11 bases between. The germline gives CDR1 SGHTA, CDR2 FQGNSA. The length of the CDR3 is 15 residues. The full variable domain, with the rest looked up from reference TRBV7-2 and TRBJ1-1, is GAGVSQSPSNKVTEKGKDVELRCDPISGHTALYWYRQSLGQGLEFLIYFQGNSAPDKSGLPSDRFSAERTGGSVSTLTIQRTQQEDSAVYLCASSLVPQGNTEAFFGQGTRLTVV.